The 30 T cell receptor beta chains in this list originate from one sample, sequenced in a study of T cell responses to AZD1222 COVID-19 vaccine. Profiled with immunoSEQ multiplex PCR; TCRdb holds only in-frame clones, not every one. The table records approximately 75,000 clones, 85% to 90% of them present only once. Specimen: peripheral blood, collected 28 days after the second AZD1222 dose. The origin of the receptors is an adult who received the AZD1222 COVID-19 vaccine.

The genes are TRBV6-5 and TRBJ1-1, with a possible D match to TRBD1 (5 bases). CDR3 length equals 14 residues. Per germline, CDR1 MNHEY and CDR2 SVGAGI. The V and J ends lost 2 bases and 3 bases respectively, with 10 bases between them. This CDR3 is CASSYSQGYTEAFF. CDR3 sequence (DNA): TGTGCCAGCAGTTACAGTCAGGGTTACACTGAAGCTTTCTTT.

The J gene is TRBJ2-3, the V gene TRBV2; 8 positions agree with TRBD2. CDR3 length equals 15 residues. The germline CDR1 and CDR2 sequences are SNHLY and FYNNEI. V gave up 6 bases and J gave up 3 bases; unmatched junction bases: 8. Here the CDR3 reads CASRPAAGATDTQYF. The CDR3, as DNA: TGTGCCAGCAGACCCGCAGCGGGGGCTACAGATACGCAGTATTTT.

The chain uses TRBV2 and TRBJ1-5; 7 nucleotides agree with TRBD1. V dropped 5 bases and J dropped 7; count of bases not matched to a gene: 8. Germline CDR1 is SNHLY and CDR2 is FYNNEI. The CDR3 has 14 amino acids. CDR3 DNA sequence: TGTGCCAGCAGTCCCCGGGACAGTTGGCAGCCCCAGCATTTT. Its protein product is CASSPRDSWQPQHF.

CDR3 sequence: CASSETDFTDTQYF. In nucleotides, the CDR3 is TGTGCCAGCAGCGAAACAGACTTCACAGATACGCAGTATTTT. V and J are TRBV7-9 and TRBJ2-3; D is unresolved. Germline CDR1 and CDR2: SEHNR and FQNEAQ (reference sequence). The CDR3 loop spans 14 amino acids. Trimming took 5 bases from V and 2 from J, leaving 11 bases between them.

The V and J genes are TRBV28 and TRBJ1-2; the D gene is possibly TRBD1 (5 bases). There are 16 residues in the CDR3. The V gene's germline CDR1 is MDHEN and CDR2 SYDVKM. Trimming shortened V by 1 base and J by 5 bases, and 17 bases separated the two germline ends. CDR3: CASSLSRLRGEYGYTF. The CDR3 coding sequence is TGTGCCAGCAGTTTATCCCGCCTCCGAGGGGAATATGGCTACACCTTC.

The V gene is TRBV19, the J gene TRBJ2-3; no clear D gene. The germline V gene has CDR1 LNHDA and CDR2 SQIVND (reference sequence). The length of the CDR3 is 16 residues. Trimming left V 4 bases short and J 1 base short, with 15 bases between. In DNA form, the CDR3 reads TGTGCCAGTAGTACCGCGCTCCGGGCCCGCACAGATACGCAGTATTTT. It yields the protein CASSTALRARTDTQYF.

This sequence joins TRBV25-1 and TRBJ2-1; TRBD2 agrees at 10 bases. The CDR3 is 15 amino acids. The trim removed 4 bases at V and 3 bases at J, leaving 3 bases unmatched. Germline V gene data show CDR1 as MGHDK and CDR2 as SYGVNS. CDR3 in DNA: TGTGCCAGCAGTGTTAGCGGGGGGAACTACAATGAGCAGTTCTTC. Translating it yields CASSVSGGNYNEQFF.

The V and J genes are TRBV10-3 and TRBJ1-2; D is possibly TRBD1 (6 bases). From germline, CDR1 is ENHRY and CDR2 SYGVKD. CDR3 length equals 14 residues. V lost 3 bases and J 6 bases, leaving 14 bases between the germline ends. This CDR3 is CAISDPTGSNGYTF. CDR3 DNA sequence: TGTGCCATCAGTGACCCAACAGGGTCCAATGGCTACACCTTC.

This clone has a handful of counts. This chain uses TRBV5-4 with TRBJ2-7; D is possibly TRBD1 (5 bases). The V gene's germline CDR1 is SGHNT and CDR2 YYREEE (reference sequence). This CDR3 is 13 amino acids long. Trimming shortened V by 4 bases and J by 7 bases, and 15 bases separated the two germline ends. The CDR3 loop reads CASSLSTDQEQYF. The CDR3 DNA is TGTGCCAGCAGCCTATCGACAGATCAAGAGCAGTACTTC.

This clone occurred a few times. The chain carries TRBV29-1 and TRBJ1-1; D perhaps matches TRBD1 (5 bases). Per the germline V gene, CDR1 is SQVTM and CDR2 is ANQGSEA. V was trimmed by 6 bases and J by 3 bases, leaving 17 bases between them. The CDR3 loop spans 14 amino acids. The chain's CDR3 is CSVTGRTRDTEAFF. DNA of the CDR3: TGCAGCGTGACGGGCCGCACCAGGGACACTGAAGCTTTCTTT. The full variable domain, in which reference TRBV29-1 and TRBJ1-1 provide the parts outside the CDR3, is SAVISQKPSRDICQRGTSLTIQCQVDSQVTMMFWYRQQPGQSLTLIATANQGSEATYESGFVIDKFPISRPNLTFSTLTVSNMSPEDSSIYLCSVTGRTRDTEAFFGQGTRLTVV.

The chain recombines TRBV7-3 with TRBJ2-5; D unresolved. V was shortened by 1 base and J by 1 base, with 13 bases between the two germline ends. This CDR3 is built from 16 residues. Germline CDR1 reads SGHTA; CDR2 reads FQGTGA. CDR3 sequence (DNA): TGTGCCAGCAGCTTAAGTGGTGCGGCGGCCCAAGAGACCCAGTACTTC. Translated, it gives CASSLSGAAAQETQYF.

The chain joins TRBV19 to TRBJ1-5; D uncertain. There are 15 residues in the CDR3. Germline V CDR1 and CDR2: LNHDA, SQIVND (reference sequence). V dropped 4 bases and J dropped 2 bases, with 12 bases sitting between them. The CDR3 reads CASSSNGIGNQPQHF. The DNA of the CDR3 is TGTGCCAGTAGTAGCAACGGGATTGGCAATCAGCCCCAGCATTTT.

The gene calls are TRBV6-5 and TRBJ1-2; 7 bases map to TRBD1. From germline, CDR1 is MNHEY and CDR2 SVGAGI. Germline trimming cut 7 bases from V and 10 bases from J; bases unmatched to any gene: 9. The CDR3 has 12 residues. The CDR3 DNA reads TGTGCCAGCACCTTTCCGGGACAGATCTACACCTTC. This codes for CASTFPGQIYTF.

This clone has just one count. The rearrangement uses TRBV28 and TRBJ1-2; possibly TRBD1 for D (6 bases). The CDR3 extends over 16 amino acids. V lost 4 bases and J lost 6, with 21 bases in between. Germline V gene lookup returns CDR1 MDHEN and CDR2 SYDVKM. Here the CDR3 reads CASSSSLDSPGDGYTF. CDR3 bases: TGTGCCAGCAGTTCCTCCCTGGACAGCCCCGGGGATGGCTACACCTTC.

Here the CDR3 reads CASSDGPRLSEQYF. CDR3 nucleotides: TGTGCCAGCAGTGATGGGCCCCGATTGAGCGAGCAGTACTTC. The rearrangement uses TRBV6-1 and TRBJ2-7; D is ambiguous. In germline, CDR1 is MNHNS, CDR2 SASEGT. The V and J ends lost 3 bases and 6 bases respectively, with 15 bases between them. CDR3 length: 14 amino acids.

This clone was seen a single time. This sequence joins TRBV29-1 and TRBJ2-5, with TRBD1 identical over 7 bases. The CDR3 loop spans 12 amino acids. Germline CDR1 SQVTM, CDR2 ANQGSEA. The ends lost 7 bases at V and 1 base at J; junction bases unmatched: 3. The CDR3 nucleotides read TGCAGCGCGGGACAGTTCCAAGAGACCCAGTACTTC. Its protein is CSAGQFQETQYF. The whole variable domain, remainder taken from reference TRBV29-1 and TRBJ2-5, is SAVISQKPSRDICQRGTSLTIQCQVDSQVTMMFWYRQQPGQSLTLIATANQGSEATYESGFVIDKFPISRPNLTFSTLTVSNMSPEDSSIYLCSAGQFQETQYFGPGTRLLVL.

The chain recombines TRBV9 with TRBJ2-2; 9 bases fit TRBD1. V shed 7 bases and J 5 bases; nucleotides not matched to a gene: 9. CDR1 SGDLS and CDR2 YYNGEE come from the germline V gene. The CDR3 has 15 residues. The DNA of the CDR3 is TGTGCCAGCTCCACAGGGGGCGCAGGGACCGGGGAGCTGTTTTTT. This gives the protein CASSTGGAGTGELFF.

The sample holds one count of this clone. The chain is built from TRBV9 and TRBJ2-2; 10 bases fit TRBD2. The length of the CDR3 is 16 residues. CDR1 and CDR2 from the germline V gene are SGDLS and YYNGEE. J gave up 5 bases and V 1 base, and 5 bases lay outside the gene matches. The CDR3: CASSVSSGGFTGELFF. For the CDR3, the DNA is TGTGCCAGCAGCGTATCTAGCGGGGGATTTACCGGGGAGCTGTTTTTT. Drawing the rest from reference TRBV9 and TRBJ2-2, the complete variable domain is DSGVTQTPKHLITATGQRVTLRCSPRSGDLSVYWYQQSLDQGLQFLIQYYNGEERAKGNILERFSAQQFPDLHSELNLSSLELGDSALYFCASSVSSGGFTGELFFGEGSRLTVL.

The J gene is TRBJ1-2, the V gene TRBV21-1; no check of the table's D call, TRBD1, against the DNA was made. TRBV21-1 is deemed a pseudogene. This CDR3 spans 19 amino acids. The CDR3, as DNA: TGTGCCAGCAGCAAAGTGAAATTGGACAGGAACAACCGAACCTATGGCTACACCTTC. It translates to CASSKVKLDRNNRTYGYTF.

This chain uses TRBV11-2 with TRBJ1-2; D remains ambiguous. This CDR3 comprises 13 residues. V was clipped by 1 base and J by 2 bases, with 5 bases between them. Looked up from germline, CDR1 is SGHAT and CDR2 is FQNNGV. In DNA, the CDR3 is TGTGCCAGCAGCTTAGGGCAGAACTATGGCTACACCTTC. Amino acids: CASSLGQNYGYTF.

The V and J genes are TRBV6-2 or TRBV6-3 and TRBJ1-2; no clear D. The length of the CDR3 is 11 residues. V shed 6 bases and J shed 6 bases, with 8 bases lying between them. Germline CDR1 reads MNHEY; CDR2 reads SVGEGT. CDR3 sequence (DNA): TGTGCCAGCAGCCGGACTGATGGCTACACCTTC. Protein sequence: CASSRTDGYTF.

The V gene is TRBV27, the J gene TRBJ2-7, with a possible D match to TRBD2 (5 bases). CDR3 length: 21 amino acids. CDR1 is MNHEY, CDR2 SMNVEV, per germline (reference sequence). V was pared by 0 bases and J by 3 bases, with 30 bases between. CDR3 bases: TGTGCCAGCAGTTTATCGATCTTAACCAGGTTCGGGAAAGGCCCGGACTACGAGCAGTACTTC. Residues: CASSLSILTRFGKGPDYEQYF.

J is TRBJ2-1 and V is TRBV9; D may correspond to TRBD1 or TRBD2 (5 bases each). CDR1 is SGDLS and CDR2 is YYNGEE in the germline V gene. CDR3 length: 13 residues. Between the trimmed V and J ends, which lost 9 bases and 2 bases, there was a span of 12 bases. CDR3 protein: CATGPGPYNEQFF. CDR3 coding DNA: TGTGCCACCGGGCCGGGGCCCTACAATGAGCAGTTCTTC. The full variable domain, its missing parts supplied by reference TRBV9 and TRBJ2-1, is DSGVTQTPKHLITATGQRVTLRCSPRSGDLSVYWYQQSLDQGLQFLIQYYNGEERAKGNILERFSAQQFPDLHSELNLSSLELGDSALYFCATGPGPYNEQFFGPGTRLTVL.

The chain carries TRBV11-2 and TRBJ1-1; the D is unclear. Between the trimmed V and J ends, which lost 5 bases and 1 base, there was a span of 8 bases. This CDR3 contains 13 residues. Germline loops: CDR1 SGHAT, CDR2 FQNNGV. The CDR3 coding sequence is TGTGCCAGCAGCATGAACAGGAACACTGAAGCTTTCTTT. Protein: CASSMNRNTEAFF.

The V and J genes are TRBV4-3 and TRBJ2-7; D is perhaps TRBD1 (6 bases). V was pared by 0 bases and J by 4 bases, with 19 bases between. Germline values: CDR1 LGHNA, CDR2 YSLEER. This CDR3 comprises 17 residues. Here the CDR3 reads CASSQDQYGQGRYEQYF. In DNA form, the CDR3 reads TGCGCCAGCAGCCAAGATCAGTACGGGCAGGGGCGATACGAGCAGTACTTC.

The rearrangement joins TRBV3-1 (or the pseudogene TRBV3-2) to TRBJ1-2, with TRBD1 matching 7 bases. Germline trimming cut 6 bases from V and 4 bases from J; bases unmatched to any gene: 17. CDR3 length: 17 residues. Germline loops: CDR1 LGHDT, CDR2 YNNKEL (reference sequence). DNA for the CDR3: TGTGCCAGCAGGATGAGGACCCGGGACAGCAGAGGCTATGGCTACACCTTC. Translating it yields CASRMRTRDSRGYGYTF.

This clone has only one observation. The chain couples TRBV5-5 to TRBJ1-4, with a possible D match to TRBD1 (6 bases). V was pared by 0 bases and J by 7 bases, with 13 bases between. The germline V gene encodes CDR1 SGHKS and CDR2 YYEKEE (reference sequence). This CDR3 contains 15 residues. The CDR3 spells CASSLARGGGEKLFF. The CDR3, as DNA: TGTGCCAGCAGCTTGGCCCGAGGGGGAGGTGAAAAACTGTTTTTT.

The CDR3 nucleotides are TGTGCCAGTAGTATTGGGGTTTCACCCCTCCACTTT. This translates into CASSIGVSPLHF. This chain uses TRBV19 with TRBJ1-6, with unresolved D. Per the germline V gene, CDR1 is LNHDA and CDR2 is SQIVND (reference sequence). V was shortened by 3 bases and J by 9 bases, with 6 bases between the two germline ends. This CDR3 contains 12 residues.

J is TRBJ1-2 and V is TRBV12-3 or TRBV12-4; tentative D call: TRBD1 (5 bases). The CDR3 runs to 13 residues. The V and J ends lost 2 bases and 6 bases respectively, with 10 bases between them. The CDR3 sequence is CASSLSGGHGYTF. CDR3 bases: TGTGCCAGCAGTTTATCCGGGGGACATGGCTACACCTTC.

This clone was seen a handful of times. This chain connects TRBV5-6 to TRBJ2-6; D remains ambiguous. The CDR3 contains 18 residues. Germline CDR1 and CDR2: SGHDT and YYEEEE. V lost 0 bases and J lost 0, with 13 bases in between. The CDR3 nucleotides are TGTGCCAGCAGCTTGGAACTCGCAGTCTACTCTGGGGCCAACGTCCTGACTTTC. Translating gives CASSLELAVYSGANVLTF.